Following are 15 T cell receptor beta chains from one sample sequenced in a study of cytomegalovirus exposure and HLA in healthy donors. The PCR used 60 Vbeta and 13 Jbeta primers. Clones were sequenced by immunoSEQ multiplex PCR, and TCRdb holds only the in-frame ones, with some missing. The data contain about 92,000 clones, roughly 70% of them singletons. The sequencing sample was made of PBMCs. The receptors originated from a man in his fifties in good health and CMV-seronegative.

The chain employs TRBV29-1 and TRBJ2-3, with TRBD1 matching over 9 bases. The germline gives CDR1 SQVTM, CDR2 ANQGSEA. This CDR3 spans 13 amino acids. The J segment lost 10 bases and the V segment lost 7 bases, leaving 12 bases of the junction unmatched. The CDR3 nucleotides are TGCAGCGCTGAGGACCGGGACAGGGTCTCGCAGTATTTT. Protein sequence: CSAEDRDRVSQYF.

This clone appeared a few times. The chain links TRBV9 to TRBJ2-5; D not certain. Between the trimmed V and J ends, which lost 4 bases and 7 bases, there was a span of 14 bases. This CDR3 has 13 amino acids. The germline gives CDR1 SGDLS, CDR2 YYNGEE. This CDR3 reads CASSTTTSGTQYF. CDR3 coding DNA: TGTGCCAGCAGCACCACTACCTCGGGGACCCAGTACTTC.

This chain's CDR3 is CASRYRDNEQFF. In nucleotides, the CDR3 is TGTGCCAGCAGATACAGGGACAATGAGCAGTTCTTC. The V call is TRBV27, the J call TRBJ2-1, with TRBD1 as a possible D gene (6 bases). The CDR3 spans 12 residues. Germline CDR1 and CDR2: MNHEY and SMNVEV (reference sequence). The ends were cut back, 6 bases at V and 5 bases at J, with 8 bases in the middle.

The chain has TRBV11-2 and TRBJ1-4; D may be TRBD1 (5 bases). Trimming pared 5 bases from V and 3 bases from J, leaving 10 bases between. Germline CDR1 reads SGHAT; CDR2 reads FQNNGV. CDR3 length: 14 amino acids. Here the CDR3 DNA reads TGTGCCAGCAGCCCCTGGGGGGCTAATGAAAAACTGTTTTTT. This translates into CASSPWGANEKLFF.

The chain couples TRBV10-3 to TRBJ2-1; perhaps TRBD1 as D (5 bases). Germline CDR1 is ENHRY and CDR2 is SYGVKD. This CDR3 is built from 15 residues. V was cut by 8 bases and J by 1 base, with 15 bases left in between. CDR3 in DNA: TGTGCCATCGGTAACAGGATCGAGTCCTACAATGAGCAGTTCTTC. This gives the protein CAIGNRIESYNEQFF.

The chain joins TRBV5-1 to TRBJ2-5; D not resolved. Germline values: CDR1 SGHRS, CDR2 YFSETQ. Trimming pared 1 base from V and 4 bases from J, leaving 8 bases between. The CDR3 contains 13 residues. The CDR3 coding sequence is TGCGCCAGCAGCTTGAGCCCGGGAGAGACCCAGTACTTC. This encodes CASSLSPGETQYF.

The V gene is TRBV2, the J gene TRBJ2-7, with D possibly being TRBD1 (5 bases). CDR3 length equals 14 residues. Trimming stripped 3 bases from V and 0 bases from J, with 9 bases between. CDR1 is SNHLY, CDR2 FYNNEI, per germline. Here the CDR3 reads CASSEQGVSYEQYV. The CDR3 region has the DNA TGTGCCAGCAGTGAGCAAGGGGTCTCCTACGAGCAGTACGTC.

This sequence joins TRBV28 and TRBJ1-2; a possible D gene is TRBD1 (5 bases). This CDR3 contains 12 residues. The V gene lost 5 bases and the J gene lost 7 bases, with 11 bases spanning the gap. The germline V gene encodes CDR1 MDHEN and CDR2 SYDVKM. CDR3 nucleotide sequence: TGTGCCAGCAGTCGGCAGGGTTTTGGCTACACCTTC. Amino acid sequence: CASSRQGFGYTF.

The rearrangement uses TRBV18 and TRBJ1-5; no definite D call. Trimming pared 6 bases from V and 11 bases from J, leaving 23 bases between. The CDR3 is made up of 15 amino acids. CDR1 KGHSH and CDR2 LQKENI come from the germline V gene. The CDR3 here is CASSLRDSGARAQHF. DNA for the CDR3: TGTGCCAGCTCTCTCCGCGACTCAGGAGCGCGGGCCCAGCATTTT.

V is TRBV7-2 and J is TRBJ1-2; D might be TRBD1 (6 bases). The V end was cut by 6 bases, the J end by 4 bases, with 15 bases between. CDR3 length: 14 residues. Germline CDR1 is SGHTA and CDR2 is FQGNSA. In nucleotides, the CDR3 is TGTGCCAGCAGGGGCGGCGGACAGACCTATGGCTACACCTTC. Protein: CASRGGGQTYGYTF.

This chain joins TRBV6-4 and TRBJ2-2; TRBD2 agrees at 8 bases. The CDR3 extends over 13 amino acids. With 6 bases clipped from V and 4 bases from J, the junction kept 1 base outside the gene matches. The germline V gene has CDR1 MRHNA and CDR2 SNTAGT. The CDR3 nucleotides are TGTGCCAGCAGCCGGGAGGGCACCGGGGAGCTGTTTTTT. Protein: CASSREGTGELFF.

The rearrangement joins TRBV18 to TRBJ1-1; maybe TRBD1 (6 bases). Germline V gene sequence: CDR1 KGHSH, CDR2 LQKENI. The CDR3 sequence is 14 residues long. The ends were cut back, 4 bases at V and 4 bases at J, with 13 bases in the middle. The CDR3 here is CASSLATGRTEAFF. The CDR3 bases are TGTGCCAGCTCACTAGCGACAGGACGCACTGAAGCTTTCTTT.

This clone has a handful of counts. J is TRBJ2-5 and V is TRBV6-5, with a possible D match to TRBD1 (6 bases). From germline, CDR1 is MNHEY and CDR2 SVGAGI. Trimming pared 6 bases from V and 7 bases from J, leaving 21 bases between. CDR3 length: 15 amino acids. CDR3 sequence: CASRGGQGPRRTQYF. The CDR3 region has the DNA TGTGCCAGCAGGGGTGGGCAGGGGCCACGAAGGACCCAGTACTTC.

J is TRBJ1-2 and V is TRBV4-2; D perhaps matches TRBD1 (5 bases). The CDR3 totals 14 residues. V was cut by 0 bases and J by 10 bases, with 15 bases left in between. Germline V gene sequence: CDR1 LGHNA, CDR2 YNFKEQ. In DNA form, the CDR3 reads TGTGCCAGCAGCCAAGATAGGGGAAGGCAGAACTACACCTTC. It translates to CASSQDRGRQNYTF.

This sequence joins TRBV5-1 and TRBJ1-5; 7 bases are a match to TRBD1. The CDR3 extends over 15 amino acids. Germline values: CDR1 SGHRS, CDR2 YFSETQ. J gave up 0 bases and V 4 bases, and 4 bases lay outside the gene matches. In DNA, the CDR3 is TGCGCCAGCAGCCGAACAGGGGATAGCAATCAGCCCCAGCATTTT. Translation gives CASSRTGDSNQPQHF.